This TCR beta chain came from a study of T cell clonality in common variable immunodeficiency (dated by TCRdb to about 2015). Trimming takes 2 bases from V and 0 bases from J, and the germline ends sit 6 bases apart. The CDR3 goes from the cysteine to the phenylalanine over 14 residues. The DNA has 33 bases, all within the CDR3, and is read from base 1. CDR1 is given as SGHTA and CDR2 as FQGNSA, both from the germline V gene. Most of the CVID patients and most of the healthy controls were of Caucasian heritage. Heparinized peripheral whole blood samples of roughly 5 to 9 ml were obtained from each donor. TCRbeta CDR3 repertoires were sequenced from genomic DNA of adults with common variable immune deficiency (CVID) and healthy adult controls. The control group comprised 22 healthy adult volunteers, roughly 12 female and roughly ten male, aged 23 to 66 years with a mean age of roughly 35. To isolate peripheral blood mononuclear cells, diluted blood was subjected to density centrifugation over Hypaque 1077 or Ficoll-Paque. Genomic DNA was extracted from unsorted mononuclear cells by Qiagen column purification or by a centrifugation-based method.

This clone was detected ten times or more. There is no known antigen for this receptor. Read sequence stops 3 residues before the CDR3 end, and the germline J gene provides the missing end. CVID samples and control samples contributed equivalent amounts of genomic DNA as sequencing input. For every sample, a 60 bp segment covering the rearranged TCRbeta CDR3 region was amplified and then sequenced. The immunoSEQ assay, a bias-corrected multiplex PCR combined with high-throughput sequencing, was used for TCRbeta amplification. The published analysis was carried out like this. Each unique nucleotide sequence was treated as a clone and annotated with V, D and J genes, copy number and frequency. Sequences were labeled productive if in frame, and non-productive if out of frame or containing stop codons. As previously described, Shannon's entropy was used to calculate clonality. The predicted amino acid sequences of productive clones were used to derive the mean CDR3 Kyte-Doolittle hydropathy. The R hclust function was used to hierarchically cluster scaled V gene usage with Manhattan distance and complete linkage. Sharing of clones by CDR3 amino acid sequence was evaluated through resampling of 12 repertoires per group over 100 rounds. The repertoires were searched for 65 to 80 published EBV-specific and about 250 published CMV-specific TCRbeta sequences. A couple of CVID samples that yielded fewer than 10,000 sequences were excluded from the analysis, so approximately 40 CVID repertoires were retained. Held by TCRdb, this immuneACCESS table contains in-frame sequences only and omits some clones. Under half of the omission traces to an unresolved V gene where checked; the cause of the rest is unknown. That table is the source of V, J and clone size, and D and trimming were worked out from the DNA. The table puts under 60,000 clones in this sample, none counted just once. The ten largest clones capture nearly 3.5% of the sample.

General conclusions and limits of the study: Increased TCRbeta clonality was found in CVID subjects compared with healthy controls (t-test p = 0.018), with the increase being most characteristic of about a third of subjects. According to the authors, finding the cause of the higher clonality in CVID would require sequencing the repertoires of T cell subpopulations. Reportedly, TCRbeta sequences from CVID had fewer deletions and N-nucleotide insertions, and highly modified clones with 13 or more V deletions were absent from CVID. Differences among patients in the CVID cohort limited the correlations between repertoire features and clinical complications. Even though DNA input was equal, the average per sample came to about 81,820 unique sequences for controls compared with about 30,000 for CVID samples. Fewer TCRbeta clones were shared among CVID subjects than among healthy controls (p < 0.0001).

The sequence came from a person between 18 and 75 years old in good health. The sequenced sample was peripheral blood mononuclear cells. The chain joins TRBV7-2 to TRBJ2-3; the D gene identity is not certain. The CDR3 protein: CASSLRTSTDTQYF. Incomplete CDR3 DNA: TGTGCCAGCAGCTTACGTACTAGCACAGATACG.